This T cell receptor beta chain originates from a study of blood T cell repertoires in COVID-19. The CDR3 extends over 16 amino acids. Germline values: CDR1 ENHRY, CDR2 SYGVKD. V gave up 3 bases and J gave up 5 bases; unmatched junction bases: 10. Profiling relied on immunoSEQ multiplex PCR, and the TCRdb table lists in-frame clones only, not all of them. The sample lists fewer than 350,000 clones, roughly 85% occurring once. The TCR sequence derives from a woman in her 30s who had been exposed to COVID-19. This chain links TRBV10-3 with TRBJ2-5; 9 bases map to TRBD1. Sequenced sample: PBMCs or T cells enriched from blood (not recorded which). This CDR3 reads CAISEPGQGVGETQYF. Written as DNA, the CDR3 is TGTGCCATCAGTGAACCGGGACAGGGAGTCGGGGAGACCCAGTACTTC.